This T cell receptor beta chain came from a study of CXCR3-negative and CXCR3-positive naive CD8 T cells (dated by TCRdb to about 2019). Background on the whole study: Around 140 million TRB reads were obtained in total, roughly 1.5 +/- 0.3 million reads per library. Data from 11 donors, pooled across two independent experiments, went into the diversity and physicochemical repertoire analyses. TRBV-TRBJ cluster analysis included naive subsets from roughly 5 donors and memory cells from 3 donors.

Of note for this clonotype: Its antigen has not been determined.

Study-level results and caveats: TRB CDR3s from CXCR3-positive naive cells showed higher hydrophobicity (lower Kidera factor 4), lower energy, and higher strength and volume indices than CXCR3-negative naive cells. Both naive subsets had comparably high repertoire diversity, while memory CD8+ T cells had much lower repertoire diversity. Freshly isolated PBMCs were used for most assays because CXCR3 expression went down partially after cryopreservation. Naive CXCR3-negative and CXCR3-positive cells from the same donor showed similar TRBV-TRBJ usage, whereas memory cells showed distinct patterns. Because surface CD5, which has been linked to self-reactivity in mice, was comparable between naive subsets, TCR interaction strength was also inferred from TRB CDR3 physicochemical properties.

The sequencer was a NextSeq 550. The Human TCR Profiling Kit (MiLaboratory) was used to make UMI-labeled 5' RACE TRB cDNA libraries. The full amount of extracted RNA was used for cDNA synthesis, and the full amount of resulting cDNA was used for PCR amplification. The libraries were made side by side, with each library going through the same number of PCR cycles. The published analysis was carried out like this. With a requirement of at least two reads per UMI, MIGEC and MiXCR extracted about 52,000 +/- 9,100 unique UMI-labeled TRB cDNA molecules per library. On average, each library contained roughly 40,000 +/- 10,000 functional in-frame TRB CDR3 nucleotide clonotypes without stop codons. After each sample was downsampled to 5000 UMI-labeled TRB molecules, VDJtools was used to calculate diversity metrics such as normalized Shannon-Wiener and Chao1. Clonotype-size-weighted physicochemical properties of the central five CDR3 residues (interaction energy, strength, volume and Kidera factor 4) were computed in VDJtools. TCRdb reprocessed the reads and assigns one entry to each CDR3 protein sequence, leaving out DNA. TCRdb's processing, not the authors' own work, is the source of the V and J calls. The sample's table lists a count of fewer than 90,000 distinct CDR3 sequences. Roughly 1.5% of the sample belongs to the ten largest clones.

For each CD8+ T cell subset, flow sorting was done in triplicate, and a few hundred thousand cells per subset went directly into RLT lysis buffer. To keep memory contaminants out, a stringent definition of naive CD8+ T cells was applied: CD45RO-CCR7+CD27+CD95-. Peripheral blood mononuclear cells were isolated from buffy coats by standard density gradient centrifugation. A FACSAria III was used to flow-sort naive CXCR3-negative and CXCR3-positive CD8+ T cells. Total RNA was extracted from sorted cells with an RNeasy Mini Kit. From the cysteine up to the phenylalanine, the CDR3 has a length of 14 residues. DNA for this receptor is not on file.

Sequenced sample: naive CXCR3- CD8+ T cells from blood. The cell subset or site label, as the study defines it: CD45RO-CCR7+CD27+CD95- naive CD8+ T cells lacking CXCR3 (TNR3-). This clonotype was sampled from a human donor in good health. Some clones in this sample may be carry-over from other donors' samples. The rearrangement combines TRBV12-3 or TRBV12-4 with TRBJ1-1. The CDR3 protein: CASSFRGWHTEAFF.